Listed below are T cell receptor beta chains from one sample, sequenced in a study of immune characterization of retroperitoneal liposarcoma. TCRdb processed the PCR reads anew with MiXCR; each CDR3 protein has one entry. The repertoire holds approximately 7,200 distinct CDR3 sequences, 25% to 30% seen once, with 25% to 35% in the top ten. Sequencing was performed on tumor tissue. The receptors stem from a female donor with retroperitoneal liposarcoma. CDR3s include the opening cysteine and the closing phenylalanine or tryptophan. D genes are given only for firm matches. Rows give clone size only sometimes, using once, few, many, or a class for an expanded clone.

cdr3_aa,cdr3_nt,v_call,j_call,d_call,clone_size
CASSSRLADTQYF,TGTGCCAGCAGCTCCCGACTAGCTGATACGCAGTATTTT,TRBV11-2,TRBJ2-3,TRBD2,-
CASARRNSYNEQFF,TGTGCCAGCGCTAGACGTAACTCCTACAATGAGCAGTTCTTC,TRBV7-8,TRBJ2-1,-,few
CSAREPERQGLNSPLHF,TGCAGTGCTAGAGAACCAGAACGACAGGGCCTTAATTCACCCCTCCACTTT,TRBV20-1,TRBJ1-6,TRBD1,-
CASSQGLADNEQFF,TGCGCCAGCAGCCAAGGGCTAGCGGACAATGAGCAGTTCTTC,TRBV4-1,TRBJ2-1,TRBD2,-
CASSYAVAVITGELFF,TGTGCCAGCAGTTACGCGGTAGCAGTCATAACCGGGGAGCTGTTTTTT,TRBV6-1,TRBJ2-2,-,-
CSASVRSRSYNEQFF,TGCAGTGCTAGCGTCCGGTCACGCTCCTACAATGAGCAGTTCTTC,TRBV20-1,TRBJ2-1,-,-
CASSNLGDLEQFF,TGTGCCAGCAGCAACCTGGGGGATCTGGAGCAGTTCTTC,TRBV6-6,TRBJ2-1,-,few
CASSQDPSGAYNEQYF,TGTGCCAGCAGCCAAGATCCCAGCGGGGCCTACAATGAGCAGTACTTC,TRBV3-1,TRBJ2-7,TRBD2,-
CASSFYPAGTETQYF,TGTGCCAGCAGCTTCTACCCTGCGGGAACCGAGACCCAGTACTTC,TRBV11-2,TRBJ2-5,-,-
CASRENTKETQFF,TGTGCCAGCAGAGAGAACACCAAAGAGACCCAGTTCTTC,TRBV12-3/TRBV12-4,TRBJ2-1,-,-
CASSDDRATDTQYF,TGTGCCAGCAGTGACGACAGGGCCACAGATACGCAGTATTTT,TRBV12-3/TRBV12-4,TRBJ2-3,TRBD1,medium-sized
CASRQFRTSSYNEQFF,TGTGCCAGCCGACAGTTTAGGACTAGCTCCTACAATGAGCAGTTCTTC,TRBV6-1,TRBJ2-1,TRBD2,many
CASSSSRFVSYNEQFF,TGTGCCAGCAGCTCAAGCCGCTTTGTCTCCTACAATGAGCAGTTCTTC,TRBV7-8,TRBJ2-1,-,many
CASSLRGQGPTLHF,TGTGCCAGCAGTTTACGGGGACAGGGTCCCACCCTCCACTTT,TRBV6-5,TRBJ1-6,TRBD1,-
CASSLGRGGNTIYF,TGTGCCAGCAGCTTGGGGCGGGGTGGAAACACCATATATTTT,TRBV5-6,TRBJ1-3,-,many
CASSAPGTANYGYTF,TGTGCCAGCAGTGCTCCCGGGACGGCTAACTATGGCTACACCTTC,TRBV12-3/TRBV12-4,TRBJ1-2,-,many
CASSSQIYEQFF,TGTGCCAGCAGTTCCCAAATCTACGAGCAGTTCTTC,TRBV6-1,TRBJ2-1,-,many
CASSFSQDSNQPQHF,TGTGCCAGCAGCTTCAGCCAGGATAGCAATCAGCCCCAGCATTTT,TRBV7-8,TRBJ1-5,-,few
CASRRGTSGRDEQYF,TGTGCCAGCAGGAGGGGTACTAGCGGGAGGGACGAGCAGTACTTC,TRBV5-4,TRBJ2-7,TRBD2,-
CASSLSTTGLTEAFF,TGTGCCAGCAGTTTATCGACGACAGGGCTAACTGAAGCTTTCTTT,TRBV27,TRBJ1-1,TRBD1,many
CASSRSTGLNTEAFF,TGTGCCAGCAGCCGCTCCACTGGCTTGAACACTGAAGCTTTCTTT,TRBV27,TRBJ1-1,-,many
CARDSGTGEYEQYF,TGCGCCAGGGACTCCGGGACAGGGGAGTACGAGCAGTACTTC,TRBV10-2,TRBJ2-7,TRBD1,once
CASSPPRRRGGPNNEQFF,TGTGCCAGCTCACCGCCCCGCCGGAGGGGAGGCCCCAACAATGAGCAGTTCTTC,TRBV18,TRBJ2-1,-,-
CASSTSGRSGGELFF,TGTGCCAGCAGCACCAGCGGGAGGAGTGGCGGGGAGCTGTTTTTT,TRBV6-1,TRBJ2-2,TRBD2,medium-sized
CASSYSGGTLSYEQYF,TGTGCCAGCAGTTACTCGGGTGGGACACTTAGCTACGAGCAGTACTTC,TRBV6-5,TRBJ2-7,-,few
CASSDSGNSYNEQFF,TGTGCCAGCAGTGACTCAGGTAACTCCTACAATGAGCAGTTCTTC,TRBV6-4,TRBJ2-1,-,-
CASALSGRAIGYIHNEQFF,TGTGCCAGCGCATTGAGCGGGAGGGCCATCGGGTATATACACAATGAGCAGTTCTTC,TRBV3-1,TRBJ2-1,TRBD2,-
CASSPGGWETQYF,TGCGCCAGCAGTCCGGGGGGCTGGGAGACCCAGTACTTC,TRBV5-1,TRBJ2-5,-,few
CASSTTSFSNTGELFF,TGTGCCAGCAGCACGACTAGCTTTTCGAACACCGGGGAGCTGTTTTTT,TRBV7-3,TRBJ2-2,TRBD2,-
CASRGGPSYEQYF,TGTGCCAGCAGGGGAGGGCCTTCCTACGAGCAGTACTTC,TRBV7-2,TRBJ2-7,TRBD2,many
CATSDPGEETQYF,TGTGCCACCAGTGATCCAGGGGAGGAGACCCAGTACTTC,TRBV24-1,TRBJ2-5,-,many
CASSPNRNTEAFF,TGTGCCAGCTCACCGAACAGGAACACTGAAGCTTTCTTT,TRBV18,TRBJ1-1,-,-
CASSPTAGLLSGNTIYF,TGTGCCAGCAGCCCGACAGCCGGCCTCCTCTCTGGAAACACCATATATTTT,TRBV11-3,TRBJ1-3,-,many
CASSRDRELDEQYF,TGCGCCAGCAGCCGGGACAGGGAGTTGGATGAGCAGTACTTC,TRBV5-1,TRBJ2-5,TRBD1,few
CTSSERDSENYEQYF,TGTACCAGCAGTGAACGGGACAGTGAAAACTACGAGCAGTACTTC,TRBV6-1,TRBJ2-7,TRBD1,-